This entry lists 32 T cell receptor beta chains sequenced from one sample in a study of blood T cell repertoires in COVID-19. Profiled with immunoSEQ multiplex PCR; TCRdb holds only in-frame clones, not every one. The sample contains about 120,000 clones, roughly four fifths of which appear only once. The material sequenced was peripheral blood. These receptors were taken from a human donor in a cohort sampled during active COVID-19.

The chain combines TRBV19 with TRBJ2-3; 7 bases are shared with TRBD1. This CDR3 is built from 14 residues. Germline V lookup: CDR1 LNHDA, CDR2 SQIVND (reference sequence). V dropped 5 bases and J dropped 6; count of bases not matched to a gene: 8. CDR3: CASSQRGPGDTQYF. Here the CDR3 DNA reads TGTGCCAGTAGTCAGAGGGGGCCAGGGGATACGCAGTATTTT.

This clone was recorded only once. The rearrangement links TRBV12-5 to TRBJ1-2; no firm D call. Germline V gives CDR1 LGHNT, CDR2 FRNRAP. The CDR3 is made up of 16 amino acids. V lost 5 bases to trimming and J lost 0 bases, with 16 bases between them. The CDR3 sequence is CASGPPSGRTNYGYTF. CDR3 nucleotide sequence: TGTGCTAGTGGTCCCCCCTCAGGAAGGACTAACTATGGCTACACCTTC.

The chain recombines TRBV29-1 with TRBJ2-7; D gene ambiguous. Germline V lookup: CDR1 SQVTM, CDR2 ANQGSEA. With 3 bases removed from V and 0 bases from J, the gap between germline ends came to 6 bases. The CDR3 runs to 12 residues. CDR3 DNA: TGCAGCGTTGATGATAGCTCCTACGAGCAGTACTTC. This encodes CSVDDSSYEQYF.

The rearrangement uses TRBV9 and TRBJ2-5; perhaps TRBD2 as D (5 bases). Germline CDR1 reads SGDLS; CDR2 reads YYNGEE. The length of the CDR3 is 14 residues. The ends were cut back, 0 bases at V and 7 bases at J, with 13 bases in the middle. The CDR3 is CASSVAERLGTQYF. Here the CDR3 DNA reads TGTGCCAGCAGCGTAGCGGAGCGGTTGGGGACCCAGTACTTC.

V gene TRBV5-4 combines with J gene TRBJ2-3, with TRBD2 identical over 12 bases. Unmatched junction bases numbered 7, after V lost 3 bases and J lost 5 bases. The CDR3 is made up of 16 amino acids. The germline CDR1 and CDR2 sequences are SGHNT and YYREEE (reference sequence). CDR3 DNA: TGTGCCAGCAGCTACCTAGCGGGGGGGCCCCTAGATACGCAGTATTTT. Encoded protein: CASSYLAGGPLDTQYF.

This chain links TRBV28 with TRBJ1-1; D not resolved. The germline CDR1 and CDR2 sequences are MDHEN and SYDVKM. V was pared by 8 bases and J by 10 bases, with 11 bases between. This CDR3 spans 10 amino acids. The CDR3 nucleotides read TGTGCCAGCGTAGGCCGGGGAGCTTTCTTT. Residues: CASVGRGAFF.

The chain joins TRBV5-6 to TRBJ1-3; D remains unclear. The V and J ends lost 2 bases and 3 bases respectively, with 9 bases between them. Germline CDR1 is SGHDT and CDR2 is YYEEEE. This CDR3 comprises 14 residues. CDR3 sequence reads: CASSFWQYGNTIYF. DNA for the CDR3: TGTGCCAGCAGCTTTTGGCAGTATGGAAACACCATATATTTT.

V gene TRBV23-1 combines with J gene TRBJ1-3, with unresolved D. TRBV23-1 is known as an ORF, though its function is uncertain. The V gene lost 1 base and the J gene lost 4 bases, with 11 bases spanning the gap. This CDR3 has 15 amino acids. The CDR3 DNA sequence: TGCGCCAGCAGTCAATGGTTCAGGTCCGGAAACACCATATATTTT. Its protein is CASSQWFRSGNTIYF.

The table lists this clone with many counts. The chain employs TRBV12-3 or TRBV12-4 and TRBJ2-1; D is unclear. V lost 1 base to trimming and J lost 6 bases, with 7 bases between them. The CDR3 sequence is 13 residues long. The CDR3: CASSLEQLNEQFF. DNA of the CDR3: TGTGCCAGCAGTTTAGAACAGCTCAATGAGCAGTTCTTC.

This chain uses TRBV5-6 with TRBJ2-7, with D perhaps matching TRBD1 (6 bases). CDR1 and CDR2 (germline): SGHDT, YYEEEE. CDR3 length equals 15 residues. V lost 0 bases and J lost 3, with 13 bases in between. The CDR3 protein is CASSLGVQGDYEQYF. The DNA for the CDR3 is TGTGCCAGCAGCTTGGGGGTACAGGGCGACTACGAGCAGTACTTC.

The chain couples TRBV6-5 to TRBJ1-5; 11 nucleotides align to TRBD1. The CDR3 length is 13 residues. CDR1 is MNHEY and CDR2 is SVGAGI in the germline V gene. V was pared by 6 bases and J by 10 bases, with 5 bases of the junction left unmatched. The CDR3 sequence is CASSRDRGTPQHF. DNA of the CDR3: TGTGCCAGCAGCCGGGACAGGGGGACCCCCCAGCATTTT.

This chain uses TRBV23-1 with TRBJ1-4; D possibly corresponds to TRBD1 (5 bases). TRBV23-1 is an ORF, and what it does is uncertain. V was shortened by 11 bases and J by 4 bases, with 26 bases between the two germline ends. This CDR3 has 17 residues. CDR3 in amino acids: CAPKPGPGGGGNEKLFF. DNA of the CDR3: TGCGCCCCCAAACCGGGACCGGGGGGGGGAGGTAATGAAAAACTGTTTTTT.

The chain uses TRBV4-1 and TRBJ2-3; D is perhaps TRBD2 (5 bases). Trimming pared 2 bases from V and 1 base from J, leaving 10 bases between. Looked up from germline, CDR1 is MGHRA and CDR2 is YSYEKL. The CDR3 loop spans 15 amino acids. DNA of the CDR3: TGCGCCAGCAGCCAATGGACCGGGGGCACAGATACGCAGTATTTT. This encodes CASSQWTGGTDTQYF.

The J gene is TRBJ2-3, the V gene TRBV5-1; a weak D match, TRBD1 (6 bases). Germline values: CDR1 SGHRS, CDR2 YFSETQ. V was cut by 0 bases and J by 5 bases, with 13 bases left in between. The CDR3 length is 15 residues. The CDR3 DNA reads as TGCGCCAGCAGCTTGGTAACAGGGAGTGTAGATACGCAGTATTTT. It encodes CASSLVTGSVDTQYF.

A single count supports this clone. The V and J genes are TRBV2 and TRBJ2-1; possibly TRBD1 for D (6 bases). Trimming stripped 7 bases from V and 9 bases from J, with 16 bases between. This CDR3 region has 13 residues. CDR1 is SNHLY, CDR2 FYNNEI, per germline. The CDR3 here is CASIFQGFGEQFF. The CDR3 DNA is TGTGCCAGCATTTTCCAGGGGTTCGGTGAGCAGTTCTTC.

This clone has more than one count but fewer than ten. The genes are TRBV6-5 and TRBJ2-1; 8 bases agree with TRBD1. V dropped 1 base and J dropped 4; count of bases not matched to a gene: 3. In germline, CDR1 is MNHEY, CDR2 SVGAGI. CDR3 length equals 15 residues. The CDR3 here is CASSYWTGQYNEQFF. CDR3 sequence (DNA): TGTGCCAGCAGTTACTGGACAGGGCAGTACAATGAGCAGTTCTTC.

The CDR3 protein is CASSYGGEQFF. The CDR3 coding sequence is TGTGCCAGCAGTTACGGAGGGGAGCAGTTCTTC. The rearrangement uses TRBV6-5 and TRBJ2-1; tentative D call: TRBD2 (6 bases). The V gene lost 2 bases and the J gene lost 10 bases, with 6 bases spanning the gap. From germline, CDR1 is MNHEY and CDR2 SVGAGI. The length of the CDR3 is 11 residues.

The chain has TRBV18 and TRBJ2-3; 11 bases match TRBD2. The CDR3 covers 16 residues. Germline V lookup: CDR1 KGHSH, CDR2 LQKENI. J lost 4 bases, V lost 3 bases, and 6 bases had no gene match. The CDR3 is CASSPRTSGGSDTQYF. The CDR3, as DNA: TGTGCCAGCTCACCGAGAACTAGCGGGGGTTCAGATACGCAGTATTTT.

The V call is TRBV5-4, the J call TRBJ2-3, with 13 nucleotides matching TRBD2. Unmatched junction bases numbered 5, after V lost 1 base and J lost 6 bases. Germline V CDR1 and CDR2: SGHNT, YYREEE (reference sequence). The length of the CDR3 is 16 residues. This chain's CDR3 is CASSLPGTSGADTQYF. CDR3 sequence (DNA): TGTGCCAGCAGCTTGCCCGGGACTAGCGGGGCGGATACGCAGTATTTT.

The rearrangement joins TRBV7-9 to TRBJ2-1; 9 positions match TRBD2. CDR1 and CDR2 from the germline V gene are SEHNR and FQNEAQ (reference sequence). This CDR3 has 19 amino acids. After removal of 0 bases from V and 9 bases from J, the junction contained 18 bases not matched to a gene. In nucleotides, the CDR3 is TGTGCCAGCAGCTTAGCCCCCATAAGTGGTGCGGGGGGGCCTTTTGAGCAGTTCTTC. This codes for CASSLAPISGAGGPFEQFF.

As DNA, the CDR3 is TGTGCCAGCACCGTGGGACTAGCGGGGGGCACCTACGAGCAGTACTTC. Its protein product is CASTVGLAGGTYEQYF. The chain has TRBV28 and TRBJ2-7; 15 nucleotides align to TRBD2. The ends lost 7 bases at V and 2 bases at J; junction bases unmatched: 6. CDR3 length: 16 residues. Germline values: CDR1 MDHEN, CDR2 SYDVKM.

The rearrangement links TRBV6-5 to TRBJ1-6, with 8 bases lining up with TRBD1. The ends lost 6 bases at V and 5 bases at J; junction bases unmatched: 6. Germline V gene sequence: CDR1 MNHEY, CDR2 SVGAGI. There are 15 residues in the CDR3. CDR3 coding DNA: TGTGCCAGCAGGCCAGGACAGGGACATAATTCACCCCTCCACTTT. Its translation is CASRPGQGHNSPLHF.

V gene TRBV3-1 (or the pseudogene TRBV3-2) combines with J gene TRBJ2-2, with 9 bases that match TRBD2. From germline, CDR1 is LGHDT and CDR2 YNNKEL (reference sequence). V trimming: 0 bases; J trimming: 4 bases; junction bases outside the gene matches: 3. CDR3 length equals 16 residues. The CDR3 loop reads CASSQDLAGPTGELFF. The CDR3, as DNA: TGTGCCAGCAGCCAAGACCTAGCGGGGCCCACCGGGGAGCTGTTTTTT.

This sequence joins TRBV18 and TRBJ2-5; 11 nucleotides align to TRBD2. CDR1 and CDR2 from the germline V gene are KGHSH and LQKENI. The CDR3 is made up of 16 amino acids. V trimming: 1 base; J trimming: 4 bases; junction bases outside the gene matches: 5. CDR3 protein: CASSPRQTSGGETQYF. CDR3 sequence (DNA): TGTGCCAGCTCACCACGTCAAACTAGCGGGGGAGAGACCCAGTACTTC.

The chain uses TRBV5-4 and TRBJ2-5; 12 bases align to TRBD2. The CDR3 sequence is 15 residues long. Germline V gene data show CDR1 as SGHNT and CDR2 as YYREEE (reference sequence). The J segment lost 5 bases and the V segment lost 0 bases, leaving 2 bases of the junction unmatched. Written as DNA, the CDR3 is TGTGCCAGCAGCTTGGGACTAGCGGGGGTCGAGACCCAGTACTTC. It yields the protein CASSLGLAGVETQYF.

V gene TRBV7-9 combines with J gene TRBJ2-3; no reliable D call. CDR3 length: 14 residues. In germline, CDR1 is SEHNR, CDR2 FQNEAQ (reference sequence). With 8 bases removed from V and 1 base from J, the gap between germline ends came to 13 bases. CDR3: CASSPVAGTDTQYF. CDR3 nucleotides: TGTGCCAGCTCCCCCGTCGCGGGCACAGATACGCAGTATTTT.

This clone has a handful of counts. The rearrangement links TRBV4-3 to TRBJ2-7, with D perhaps TRBD1 (6 bases). Per germline, CDR1 LGHNA and CDR2 YSLEER. V was pared by 0 bases and J by 1 base, with 10 bases between. This CDR3 contains 15 residues. As DNA, the CDR3 is TGCGCCAGCAGCCAAGAGGACAGTCCGTCCTACGAGCAGTACTTC. Amino acid sequence: CASSQEDSPSYEQYF.

This chain joins TRBV19 and TRBJ1-1; 9 bases match TRBD1. Germline-derived CDR1 and CDR2 are LNHDA and SQIVND (reference sequence). Trimming at V came to 6 bases and at J to 5 bases, leaving 4 bases not matched to a gene. The CDR3 contains 13 residues. The CDR3 DNA reads TGTGCCAGTAGAGGGGACAGGGATACTGAAGCTTTCTTT. Amino acid sequence: CASRGDRDTEAFF.

The chain has TRBV5-1 and TRBJ2-7; D remains unclear. V lost 0 bases, J lost 0 bases, and 13 bases lay in between. Germline V gene data show CDR1 as SGHRS and CDR2 as YFSETQ. The CDR3 totals 16 residues. Here the CDR3 reads CASSLAPGESSYEQYF. The DNA of the CDR3 is TGCGCCAGCAGCTTGGCGCCAGGTGAGAGCTCCTACGAGCAGTACTTC.

The chain is built from TRBV6-5 and TRBJ2-2; 12 bases fit TRBD2. V shed 7 bases, J shed 6 bases, and the junction held 6 bases outside the gene matches. Germline CDR1 is MNHEY and CDR2 is SVGAGI. The CDR3 is made up of 15 amino acids. The chain's CDR3 is CASNRLAGAAGELFF. CDR3 DNA: TGTGCCAGCAACCGACTAGCGGGGGCTGCCGGGGAGCTGTTTTTT.

The genes are TRBV6-5 and TRBJ2-7; D call uncertain. The V end lost 6 bases, the J end lost 6 bases, and 15 bases lay between the germline ends. Germline values: CDR1 MNHEY, CDR2 SVGAGI. The CDR3 is 13 amino acids. The CDR3 reads CASSPGYGFEQYF. CDR3 in DNA: TGTGCCAGCAGCCCCGGGTATGGGTTCGAGCAGTACTTC.

The chain uses TRBV7-6 and TRBJ2-2, with TRBD1 matching over 7 bases. The CDR3 spans 15 residues. Germline-derived CDR1 and CDR2 are SGHVS and FNYEAQ. The V segment lost 1 base and the J segment 2 bases; nucleotides outside the gene matches: 1. DNA of the CDR3: TGTGCCAGCAGCTTAGGACAGGGCAACACCGGGGAGCTGTTTTTT. Its protein product is CASSLGQGNTGELFF.